This T cell receptor (beta chain) was found in a study of blood T cell repertoires in COVID-19. Turning to the study itself: From the United States, Italy and Spain came samples of acute and convalescent COVID-19. Sources were T cells, B-cell-depleted T cells, or PBMCs; the material itself was cDNA or gDNA.

Original handling: Scientists estimated how many nucleated cells there were by amplifying reference gene primers. The repertoire was sequenced with immunoSEQ multiplex PCR; TCRdb's copy has only in-frame clones and lacks some. V, J and clone size derive from that table, while D and trimming were established from the DNA sequence. Of about 350,000 clones in the sample, 90% to 95% are singletons; the top ten hold roughly 3.5%. Germline CDR1 MNHEY, CDR2 SMNVEV (reference sequence). The CDR3 extends over 14 amino acids. The V and J ends lost 5 bases and 0 bases respectively, with 10 bases between them. The sequencing input was peripheral blood. This sequence joins TRBV27 and TRBJ1-2; D is uncertain. This TCR came from a woman under 30 who had recovered from COVID-19. The DNA for the CDR3 is TGTGCCAGCAGTCGGCGGGGTCCTAACTATGGCTACACCTTC. Amino acids: CASSRRGPNYGYTF.